Below, one T cell receptor beta chain is given with its context. What it recognizes is unknown. Using immunoSEQ multiplex PCR, the repertoire was profiled, and TCRdb retains in-frame clones only, with some absent. Of about 1.5 million clones in the sample, more than 95% are singletons; the top ten hold roughly 1.2%. This entry belongs to a study of shared clonotypes between healthy human individuals. Study-level information: Every donor yielded three CD4 naive, three CD4 memory, two CD8 naive and one CD8 memory plate.

The CDR3 loop spans 19 amino acids. Germline CDR1 and CDR2: SGHVS and FQNEAQ. V was clipped by 7 bases and J by 2 bases; unmatched bases: 17. General study results and limits: The generation probabilities recorded for non-shared clonotypes fell below those of clonotypes shared by all four donors. What naive subsets generally showed was a larger estimated richness than memory subsets showed. It was anticipated that sequencing depth would influence how many clonotypes donors shared.

Input material: naive CD4+ T cells sorted from blood. Subset indicated: CD45RA+ positively selected. The chain has TRBV7-8 and TRBJ2-7; 13 bases fit TRBD2. The receptor comes from a man aged 30 to 39 in good health. The CDR3 coding sequence is TGTGCCAGCACCATACAGGGCCACGCCGGGACTAGCGGGACCTACGAGCAGTACTTC. Its protein is CASTIQGHAGTSGTYEQYF.